The rows below give T cell receptor beta chains drawn from one sample of a study of T cells in Graves' hyperthyroidism and ophthalmopathy. TCRdb independently ran MiXCR on the multiplex PCR reads; one entry per CDR3 protein. The sample shows 530,000 or so distinct CDR3 sequences, roughly 50% of them seen only once. What was sequenced was peripheral blood or thyroid tissue (not recorded which). The origin of the receptors is a woman aged 18-29 years with Graves' hyperthyroidism. The CDR3 runs from the conserved cysteine through the conserved F or W. A D gene is named only where the DNA matches it firmly. Where a row states a size, it is once, few, many or the class of an expanded clone; other rows omit it.

j_call clone_size v_call d_call cdr3_aa cdr3_nt
TRBJ1-1 many TRBV20-1 . CSTGTEDTEAFF TGCAGTACAGGGACGGAGGACACTGAAGCTTTCTTT
TRBJ1-2 many TRBV15 . CATSRGRESSYGYTF TGTGCCACCAGCAGAGGAAGGGAATCGAGCTATGGCTACACCTTC
TRBJ1-1 few TRBV7-9 . CASSFGQGVTEAFF TGTGCCAGCAGCTTCGGCCAGGGAGTAACTGAAGCTTTCTTT
TRBJ2-5 . TRBV24-1 TRBD2 CATSDPGTSVTQYF TGTGCCACCAGTGACCCCGGGACTAGCGTGACCCAGTACTTC
TRBJ2-7 . TRBV20-1 . CSARDNPRRRSDEQYF TGCAGTGCTAGAGATAATCCCCGTCGGCGGTCGGACGAGCAGTACTTC
TRBJ2-1 . TRBV20-1 . CSARAGMARSYNEQFF TGCAGTGCTAGAGCTGGTATGGCGCGCTCCTACAATGAGCAGTTCTTC
TRBJ1-4 . TRBV7-6 . CASSLGNEQEKLFF TGTGCCAGCAGCCTAGGTAACGAGCAGGAAAAACTGTTTTTT
TRBJ1-1 few TRBV20-1 . CSASDVYGGAFF TGCAGTGCTAGTGACGTTTATGGTGGAGCTTTCTTT
TRBJ2-7 many TRBV7-8 . CASSSRDNPYEQYF TGTGCCAGCAGCTCACGGGACAACCCCTACGAGCAGTACTTC
TRBJ1-2 . TRBV7-9 TRBD1 CASSTGTGSGYTF TGTGCCAGCAGCACCGGGACAGGGTCGGGCTACACCTTC
TRBJ1-6 many TRBV7-2 . CASSQIGSSNSPLHF TGTGCCAGCAGCCAAATAGGGAGTAGTAATTCACCCCTCCACTTT
TRBJ2-7 . TRBV7-2 TRBD2 CASSLRTSGNPPRYF TGTGCCAGCAGCTTGAGGACTAGCGGGAATCCGCCCAGGTACTTC
TRBJ2-7 once TRBV7-4 TRBD1 CASSLELTGDSTYEQYF TGTGCCAGCAGCTTAGAGCTTACAGGGGATTCAACCTACGAGCAGTACTTC
TRBJ2-1 . TRBV20-1 TRBD2 CSASEGTSGSNEQFF TGCAGTGCTAGTGAAGGGACTAGCGGGAGCAATGAGCAGTTCTTC
TRBJ2-2 . TRBV2 TRBD1 CASSDLWTGTGELFF TGTGCCAGCAGTGACCTATGGACAGGGACCGGGGAGCTGTTTTTT
TRBJ2-3 few TRBV15 . CATSRSTRTTSDTQYF TGTGCCACCAGCAGGTCGACAAGAACCACTTCAGATACGCAGTATTTT
TRBJ2-5 . TRBV28 . CASSTEAPETQYF TGTGCCAGCTCGACAGAGGCCCCGGAGACCCAGTACTTC
TRBJ2-2 . TRBV20-1 . CSARQRGSGELFF TGCAGTGCCCGACAGCGCGGCTCCGGGGAGCTGTTTTTT
TRBJ1-4 . TRBV12-3/TRBV12-4 TRBD1 CASSFRTGANEKLFF TGTGCCAGCAGTTTTCGGACAGGGGCTAATGAAAAACTGTTTTTT
TRBJ2-1 many TRBV20-1 TRBD2 CSAGTSGYNEQFF TGCAGTGCGGGGACTAGCGGTTACAATGAGCAGTTCTTC
TRBJ1-1 . TRBV18 . CASSPLAGLNTEAFF TGTGCCAGCTCACCCCTGGCCGGGCTGAACACTGAAGCTTTCTTT
TRBJ1-2 . TRBV12-3/TRBV12-4 TRBD1 CAGSLDRGGNYGYTF TGTGCCGGCAGTTTAGACAGGGGGGGGAACTATGGCTACACCTTC
TRBJ2-7 many TRBV5-8 . CASSLAVNNEQYF TGTGCCAGCAGCTTGGCGGTTAATAACGAGCAGTACTTC
TRBJ2-2 many TRBV19 TRBD2 CASSTPGLWNTGELFF TGTGCCAGTAGTACCCCGGGACTATGGAACACCGGGGAGCTGTTTTTT
TRBJ2-5 . TRBV20-1 TRBD2 CSARWGSGSQETQYF TGCAGTGCTAGGTGGGGTAGCGGGAGTCAAGAGACCCAGTACTTC
TRBJ2-5 . TRBV5-4 TRBD2 CASSFGSGLAGGETQYF TGTGCCAGCAGCTTCGGTTCCGGACTAGCGGGCGGAGAGACCCAGTACTTC
TRBJ2-2 many TRBV30 TRBD1 CAGTLGQDTGELFF TGTGCCGGGACCCTGGGACAGGACACCGGGGAGCTGTTTTTT
TRBJ1-3 . TRBV7-2 . CASSGRQGNTIYF TGTGCCAGCAGCGGCCGACAGGGAAACACCATATATTTT
TRBJ2-2 many TRBV5-1 . CASSLVLAMSNTGELFF TGCGCCAGCAGCTTGGTTTTGGCAATGAGCAACACCGGGGAGCTGTTTTTT
TRBJ1-1 . TRBV20-1 . CSAMGQTNTEAFF TGCAGTGCTATGGGACAAACGAACACTGAGGCTTTCTTT
TRBJ2-7 . TRBV12-3/TRBV12-4 TRBD1 CASSPWAGTGSYEQYF TGTGCCAGCAGTCCATGGGCCGGGACAGGGTCCTACGAGCAGTACTTC
TRBJ2-7 many TRBV2 . CASRPGHRYEQYF TGTGCCAGCAGGCCGGGACACCGCTACGAGCAGTACTTC
TRBJ1-4 . TRBV12-3/TRBV12-4 TRBD1 CASTDGAQGANEKLFF TGTGCCAGCACTGACGGGGCGCAGGGGGCTAATGAAAAACTGTTTTTT
TRBJ2-6 few TRBV7-6 . CARGSGANVLTF TGTGCCAGGGGTTCAGGGGCCAACGTCCTGACTTTC
TRBJ1-4 . TRBV7-2 . CASSARLAGQGEKLFF TGTGCCAGCAGCGCTAGACTAGCGGGCCAGGGTGAAAAACTGTTTTTT
TRBJ2-3 many TRBV7-9 . CASSSNTDTQYF TGTGCCAGCAGCTCAAACACAGATACGCAGTATTTT
TRBJ1-5 many TRBV2 . CASSEAPVGQPQHF TGTGCCAGCAGTGAAGCGCCGGTGGGGCAGCCCCAGCATTTT
TRBJ2-6 few TRBV24-1 . CATQSSLYSGANVLTF TGTGCCACACAGAGTTCTTTATACTCTGGGGCCAACGTCCTGACTTTC
TRBJ1-1 . TRBV10-3 TRBD1 CAIRAGTGQMNTEAFF TGTGCCATCAGGGCGGGGACAGGGCAAATGAACACTGAAGCTTTCTTT
TRBJ2-5 many TRBV5-1 . CASSLGEGYASPRETQYF TGCGCCAGCAGCTTGGGAGAAGGTTATGCCTCACCAAGGGAGACCCAGTACTTC
TRBJ2-3 . TRBV12-3/TRBV12-4 . CASSLLGRVDEQYF TGTGCCAGCAGTTTACTCGGGAGAGTCGATGAGCAGTATTTT
TRBJ1-1 . TRBV7-3 TRBD1 CASSAGTGHTEAFF TGTGCCAGCAGTGCGGGGACAGGGCACACTGAAGCTTTCTTT
TRBJ2-2 . TRBV2 . CASSLYPRTVGYSGELFF TGTGCCAGCAGTTTATACCCCCGCACAGTGGGGTACTCCGGGGAGCTGTTTTTT
TRBJ2-5 . TRBV2 . CAISESIAVQETQYF TGTGCCATCAGTGAGTCGATAGCGGTACAAGAGACCCAGTACTTC
TRBJ2-3 . TRBV20-1 . CSARLLATSTDTQYF TGCAGTGCTCGACTCCTAGCGACTAGCACAGATACGCAGTATTTT
TRBJ1-6 . TRBV7-6 . CASSRANSPLHF TGTGCCAGCAGTAGGGCAAATTCACCCCTCCACTTT
TRBJ2-6 few TRBV29-1 TRBD1 CSVRQGAYGANVLTF TGCAGCGTTAGACAGGGGGCTTATGGGGCCAACGTCCTGACTTTC
TRBJ2-7 . TRBV7-8 TRBD2 CASSLGTSGSEYISYEQYF TGTGCCAGCAGCTTAGGGACTAGCGGGAGCGAATATATCTCCTACGAGCAGTACTTC
TRBJ2-7 many TRBV6-2/TRBV6-3 TRBD2 CASRLAGVEEQYF TGTGCCAGTCGACTAGCGGGAGTAGAAGAGCAGTACTTC
TRBJ2-5 . TRBV10-3 TRBD1 CAISVQGAQETQYF TGTGCCATCAGTGTACAGGGGGCCCAAGAGACCCAGTACTTC
TRBJ1-1 many TRBV6-2/TRBV6-3 . CASSYTIGANTEAFF TGTGCCAGCAGTTACACTATTGGAGCGAACACTGAAGCTTTCTTT